Presented here are 16 T cell receptor beta chains from one specimen sequenced in a study of neoadjuvant anti-PD-1 for oral cavity cancer. The repertoire was sequenced with immunoSEQ multiplex PCR; TCRdb's copy has only in-frame clones and lacks some. In the table there are more than 12,000 clones, just under 70% of which are singletons. Documented time point: after neoadjuvant nivolumab, at surgical resection. The material was PBMCs, obtained after nivolumab (anti-PD-1) treatment. All receptors come from a person between 40 and 85 years old with oral cavity squamous cell carcinoma.

Only one count was recorded for this clone. CDR3 sequence reads: CASSEQGGSNTEAFF. The CDR3 DNA is TGTGCCAGCAGTGAACAGGGGGGTTCGAACACTGAAGCTTTCTTT. The gene calls are TRBV6-4 and TRBJ1-1, with 8 bases identical to TRBD1. V lost 3 bases to trimming and J lost 1 base; unmatched junction nucleotides: 4. Germline-derived CDR1 and CDR2 are MRHNA and SNTAGT. This CDR3 comprises 15 residues.

This chain connects TRBV9 to TRBJ2-1, with 12 bases matching TRBD2. Germline V gene lookup returns CDR1 SGDLS and CDR2 YYNGEE. The ends lost 1 base at V and 8 bases at J; junction bases unmatched: 7. The CDR3 is made up of 16 amino acids. CDR3: CASSVSGLAGLDEQFF. In nucleotides, the CDR3 is TGTGCCAGCAGCGTATCGGGACTAGCGGGTCTGGATGAGCAGTTCTTC.

V and J are TRBV27 and TRBJ2-3; TRBD2 matches 10 bases. With V trimmed by 8 bases and J by 1 base, 24 bases remained unmatched. CDR3 size: 21 residues. Per the germline V gene, CDR1 is MNHEY and CDR2 is SMNVEV (reference sequence). CDR3: CASSSSGRAPLTDPGTDTQYF. Here the CDR3 DNA reads TGTGCCAGCTCCTCGAGCGGGAGGGCCCCACTAACAGACCCGGGCACAGATACGCAGTATTTT.

The chain has TRBV7-9 and TRBJ2-5; 10 bases agree with TRBD2. With V trimmed by 2 bases and J by 9 bases, 9 bases remained unmatched. Germline assignment: CDR1 SEHNR and CDR2 FQNEAQ (reference sequence). The CDR3 is 15 amino acids. The CDR3 DNA reads TGTGCCAGCAGCTTACGGACTAGCGGCCCGGGGTCCCAGTACTTC. Encoded protein: CASSLRTSGPGSQYF.

The chain joins TRBV29-1 to TRBJ2-6; 7 bases map to TRBD2. Germline lookup yields CDR1 SQVTM and CDR2 ANQGSEA. V dropped 4 bases and J dropped 3; count of bases not matched to a gene: 6. The CDR3 has 15 amino acids. The CDR3: CSVVREGSGANVLTF. The CDR3 bases are TGCAGCGTTGTCAGGGAGGGTAGTGGGGCCAACGTCCTGACTTTC.

The chain recombines TRBV4-1 with TRBJ2-3; tentatively, D is TRBD2 (6 bases). V was shortened by 4 bases and J by 2 bases, with 22 bases between the two germline ends. The CDR3 sequence is 18 residues long. Germline CDR1 is MGHRA and CDR2 is YSYEKL. The CDR3 DNA follows: TGCGCCAGCAGCCCTAGAATTAGGGAGGTAGGGGACACAGATACGCAGTATTTT. Its protein product is CASSPRIREVGDTDTQYF.

In its sample, this clone was seen once. The V and J genes are TRBV29-1 and TRBJ1-4, with TRBD1 matching over 7 bases. V was pared by 6 bases and J by 4 bases, with 5 bases of the junction left unmatched. CDR3 length: 13 amino acids. Germline lookup yields CDR1 SQVTM and CDR2 ANQGSEA. The DNA for the CDR3 is TGCAGCGTACAGGGACAGAATAATGAAAAACTGTTTTTT. Its protein is CSVQGQNNEKLFF. The whole variable domain, filled in from reference TRBV29-1 and TRBJ1-4, reads SAVISQKPSRDICQRGTSLTIQCQVDSQVTMMFWYRQQPGQSLTLIATANQGSEATYESGFVIDKFPISRPNLTFSTLTVSNMSPEDSSIYLCSVQGQNNEKLFFGSGTQLSVL.

J is TRBJ2-5 and V is TRBV5-8, with TRBD2 matching 8 bases. Trimming took 4 bases from V and 2 from J; bases not matched to a gene: 7. Germline V CDR1 and CDR2: SGHTS, YDEGEE. CDR3 length: 15 amino acids. The CDR3 spells CASSPGGVVQETQYF. The DNA for the CDR3 is TGTGCCAGCAGCCCCGGGGGGGTGGTACAAGAGACCCAGTACTTC.

This chain links TRBV9 with TRBJ2-3; D gene uncertain. The CDR3 is made up of 14 amino acids. Germline loops: CDR1 SGDLS, CDR2 YYNGEE. V dropped 6 bases and J dropped 0 bases, with 11 bases sitting between them. Here the CDR3 DNA reads TGTGCCAGCAACTCACAGAGTAGCACAGATACGCAGTATTTT. Residues: CASNSQSSTDTQYF.

This clone was counted once. The chain couples TRBV6-1 to TRBJ2-1; D is perhaps TRBD1 or TRBD2 (5 bases each). The V end was cut by 7 bases, the J end by 14 bases, with 12 bases between. The CDR3 spans 10 residues. The germline V gene has CDR1 MNHNS and CDR2 SASEGT. For the CDR3, the DNA is TGTGCCAGCAACCGGGGACCCAAGTTCTTC. Translated, it gives CASNRGPKFF.

V and J are TRBV29-1 and TRBJ2-3; 7 bases are shared with TRBD2. The CDR3 is 14 residues long. V was pared by 5 bases and J by 4 bases, with 9 bases of the junction left unmatched. CDR1 SQVTM and CDR2 ANQGSEA come from the germline V gene. Here the CDR3 reads CSVQSIAGSDTQYF. CDR3 DNA sequence: TGCAGCGTTCAGTCCATAGCGGGCTCAGATACGCAGTATTTT.

This clone was counted only a few times. This rearrangement joins TRBV7-9 to TRBJ2-6; the D is unclear. V was clipped by 0 bases and J by 4 bases, with 4 bases between them. The germline V gene encodes CDR1 SEHNR and CDR2 FQNEAQ (reference sequence). The CDR3 sequence is 14 residues long. The CDR3 bases are TGTGCCAGCAGCTTAGCTCCGGGGGCCAACGTCCTGACTTTC. Amino acid sequence: CASSLAPGANVLTF.

The chain couples TRBV7-9 to TRBJ1-4, with 8 bases lining up with TRBD1. CDR3 length: 15 amino acids. With 5 bases clipped from V and 6 bases from J, the junction kept 8 bases outside the gene matches. Germline V gene lookup returns CDR1 SEHNR and CDR2 FQNEAQ (reference sequence). CDR3 region: CASSDRTGRYEKLFF. The DNA for the CDR3 is TGTGCCAGCAGCGACCGGACAGGGCGCTATGAAAAACTGTTTTTT.

The CDR3 bases are TGTGCAAGTCGCCCCGGGACACCAGCTGACTATGGCTACACCTTC. This sequence encodes CASRPGTPADYGYTF. The J gene is TRBJ1-2, the V gene TRBV12-2; TRBD1 reflects the table's D call only, with no check against the DNA. TRBV12-2 is a documented pseudogene. The CDR3 consists of 15 residues.

The chain is built from TRBV5-1 and TRBJ2-5; a possible D gene is TRBD1 (6 bases). The CDR3 length is 15 residues. Germline-derived CDR1 and CDR2 are SGHRS and YFSETQ. Trimming cost V 4 bases and J 2 bases, with 15 bases left between them. In nucleotides, the CDR3 is TGCGCCAGCAGCCTGGGACACCCTATGCAAGAGACCCAGTACTTC. Protein product: CASSLGHPMQETQYF.

This clone was seen only a few times. CDR3 DNA sequence: TGTGCCAGCACCCTCGACAGGGACACCGGGGAGCTGTTTTTT. It translates to CASTLDRDTGELFF. The chain links TRBV2 to TRBJ2-2; TRBD1 agrees at 7 bases. CDR3 length: 14 amino acids. From germline, CDR1 is SNHLY and CDR2 FYNNEI. V trimming: 7 bases; J trimming: 3 bases; junction bases outside the gene matches: 5. Filled out from reference TRBV2 and TRBJ2-2, the complete variable domain reads EPEVTQTPSHQVTQMGQEVILRCVPISNHLYFYWYRQILGQKVEFLVSFYNNEISEKSEIFDDQFSVERPDGSNFTLKIRSTKLEDSAMYFCASTLDRDTGELFFGEGSRLTVL.